Below are 30 T cell receptor beta chains sequenced from a single sample in a study of graft-versus-host responses after intestinal transplantation. Clones were sequenced by immunoSEQ multiplex PCR, and TCRdb holds only the in-frame ones, with some missing. This table has around 38,000 clones, around 83% appearing once. The sample in question was PBMCs, obtained 1,000 to 1,200 days after transplant. These receptors all stem from a human patient who received an intestinal transplant, so some T cells may come from the graft donor.

The chain is built from TRBV10-2 and TRBJ1-1; D gene ambiguous. CDR1 is WSHSY and CDR2 is SAAADI in the germline V gene. This CDR3 is 13 amino acids long. V was clipped by 0 bases and J by 7 bases, with 9 bases between them. CDR3 residues: CASSESDWDEAFF. The CDR3 DNA follows: TGCGCCAGCAGTGAGTCTGACTGGGATGAAGCTTTCTTT.

This chain joins TRBV15 and TRBJ2-7; 8 nucleotides align to TRBD1. CDR1 and CDR2 (germline): LNHNV, YYDKDF (reference sequence). The CDR3 runs 17 residues. The J segment lost 2 bases and the V segment lost 3 bases, leaving 12 bases of the junction unmatched. In DNA, the CDR3 is TGTGCCACCAGCAGGGGACCCGGACAGGGTGCAACCTACGAGCAGTACTTC. This encodes CATSRGPGQGATYEQYF.

The chain has TRBV5-6 and TRBJ2-5, with 9 bases aligning to TRBD1. Trimming took 7 bases from V and 5 from J; bases not matched to a gene: 12. This CDR3 is 15 amino acids long. CDR1 is SGHDT and CDR2 is YYEEEE in the germline V gene. The CDR3 region has the DNA TGTGCCAGCGGCCACGGGGGAACAGGGGGCGAGACCCAGTACTTC. The encoded protein is CASGHGGTGGETQYF.

This rearrangement joins TRBV12-1 to TRBJ2-7; TRBD1 is the table's D call, not checked against the DNA. TRBV12-1 is a listed pseudogene. The CDR3 sequence is 14 residues long. The CDR3 bases are TGTGCCAGCAGCAACCGGGACAGGGGGTACGAGCAGTACTTC. Protein sequence: CASSNRDRGYEQYF.

This chain connects TRBV7-9 to TRBJ2-1; 9 bases are a match to TRBD1. There are 13 residues in the CDR3. Germline CDR1 and CDR2: SEHNR and FQNEAQ (reference sequence). With V trimmed by 10 bases and J by 15 bases, 16 bases remained unmatched. CDR3 in DNA: TGTGCCATCGACCCCGGACAGGGGACGAATAGGTTCTTC. Residues: CAIDPGQGTNRFF.

The chain recombines TRBV28 with TRBJ1-5; D is unclear. The germline V gene has CDR1 MDHEN and CDR2 SYDVKM. The ends were cut back, 8 bases at V and 3 bases at J, with 11 bases in the middle. The CDR3 extends over 13 amino acids. The CDR3 is CASQLRANQPQHF. In nucleotides, the CDR3 is TGTGCCAGCCAACTCCGGGCCAATCAGCCCCAGCATTTT. The complete variable domain, with remaining parts taken from reference TRBV28 and TRBJ1-5, reads DVKVTQSSRYLVKRTGEKVFLECVQDMDHENMFWYRQDPGLGLRLIYFSYDVKMKEKGDIPEGYSVSREKKERFSLILESASTNQTSMYLCASQLRANQPQHFGDGTRLSIL.

V usage is TRBV27 and J usage is TRBJ1-1; D is unclear. V was shortened by 2 bases and J by 4 bases, with 14 bases between the two germline ends. This CDR3 is 15 amino acids long. Germline V gene sequence: CDR1 MNHEY, CDR2 SMNVEV (reference sequence). This CDR3 is CASSLLSPVSTEAFF. The DNA of the CDR3 is TGTGCCAGCAGTTTACTTTCCCCGGTGAGCACTGAAGCTTTCTTT.

The chain employs TRBV6-5 and TRBJ1-3, with D hard to call. Germline V CDR1 and CDR2: MNHEY, SVGAGI. The CDR3 spans 16 residues. V lost 4 bases to trimming and J lost 3 bases, with 16 bases between them. CDR3 sequence: CASSFRMRAVGNTIYF. As DNA, the CDR3 is TGTGCCAGCAGTTTTAGGATGCGAGCGGTTGGAAACACCATATATTTT.

The chain employs TRBV15 and TRBJ2-5, with D possibly being TRBD2 (5 bases). Germline values: CDR1 LNHNV, CDR2 YYDKDF (reference sequence). The CDR3 totals 15 residues. V was shortened by 0 bases and J by 4 bases, with 12 bases between the two germline ends. The CDR3 loop reads CATSRDLGSGETQYF. CDR3 nucleotide sequence: TGTGCCACCAGCAGAGATCTTGGGAGTGGAGAGACCCAGTACTTC.

This clone has a handful of counts. The chain couples TRBV5-4 to TRBJ2-2; D remains ambiguous. Germline V lookup: CDR1 SGHNT, CDR2 YYREEE (reference sequence). The CDR3 runs to 13 residues. V shed 0 bases and J shed 3 bases, with 3 bases lying between them. This CDR3 reads CASSLEHTGELFF. CDR3 nucleotide sequence: TGTGCCAGCAGCTTGGAGCACACCGGGGAGCTGTTTTTT.

V is TRBV7-3 and J is TRBJ2-1, with D perhaps matching TRBD1 or TRBD2 (5 bases each). Germline CDR1 is SGHTA and CDR2 is FQGTGA. CDR3 length: 15 amino acids. V was shortened by 6 bases and J by 2 bases, with 14 bases between the two germline ends. CDR3 loop: CASSRAGTTYNEQFF. The CDR3, as DNA: TGTGCCAGCAGTCGCGCCGGGACCACCTACAATGAGCAGTTCTTC.

V gene TRBV6-6 combines with J gene TRBJ2-2; TRBD1 might be the D (7 bases). There are 15 residues in the CDR3. CDR1 MNHNY and CDR2 SVGAGI come from the germline V gene (reference sequence). V gave up 6 bases and J gave up 5 bases, with 16 bases separating them. The CDR3 protein is CASSSQAGGTGELFF. The CDR3, as DNA: TGTGCCAGCAGCTCTCAGGCAGGGGGGACCGGGGAGCTGTTTTTT.

The chain recombines TRBV7-3 with TRBJ2-7; TRBD2 matches at 9 bases. The CDR3 length is 13 residues. Trimming at V came to 5 bases and at J to 5 bases, leaving 4 bases not matched to a gene. Germline V gene data show CDR1 as SGHTA and CDR2 as FQGTGA. CDR3 DNA: TGTGCCAGCAGCCCCGGACTAGCGAACGAGCAGTACTTC. This gives the protein CASSPGLANEQYF.

Here the CDR3 reads CAISGVEDYNEQFF. CDR3 bases: TGTGCCATCAGTGGTGTGGAAGACTACAATGAGCAGTTCTTC. The chain employs TRBV10-3 and TRBJ2-1; the D is unclear. V lost 4 bases and J 3 bases, leaving 10 bases between the germline ends. Germline CDR1 and CDR2: ENHRY and SYGVKD. The CDR3 consists of 14 residues.

CDR3 bases: TGTGCCAGCAGCCAAGAAAGGGGGCTGGGTAGGTCCTACAATGAGCAGTTCTTC. This sequence encodes CASSQERGLGRSYNEQFF. The V call is TRBV14, the J call TRBJ2-1; 7 positions agree with TRBD1. The CDR3 runs to 18 residues. CDR1 is SGHDN, CDR2 FVKESK, per germline. V trimming: 0 bases; J trimming: 1 base; junction bases outside the gene matches: 9.

This chain connects TRBV6-5 to TRBJ2-5, with D tentatively TRBD1 or TRBD2 (7 bases each). The length of the CDR3 is 16 residues. Germline CDR1 MNHEY, CDR2 SVGAGI. Trimming stripped 1 base from V and 4 bases from J, with 16 bases between. The CDR3 protein is CASSYWYRGGLETQYF. As DNA, the CDR3 is TGTGCCAGCAGTTACTGGTACAGGGGAGGGTTAGAGACCCAGTACTTC.

This chain uses TRBV11-2 with TRBJ2-1, with TRBD1 identical over 7 bases. CDR3 length: 14 residues. CDR1 is SGHAT, CDR2 FQNNGV, per germline. The trim removed 2 bases at V and 6 bases at J, leaving 4 bases unmatched. The CDR3 DNA follows: TGTGCCAGCAGCTTACGCCGGGACAGCAATGAGCAGTTCTTC. It codes for CASSLRRDSNEQFF.

This chain connects TRBV4-1 to TRBJ2-2; the match to TRBD1 covers 9 bases. The CDR3 sequence is 16 residues long. V shed 4 bases, J shed 7 bases, and the junction held 10 bases outside the gene matches. Germline CDR1 MGHRA, CDR2 YSYEKL. CDR3 loop: CASSPGQGRALGELFF. The CDR3, as DNA: TGCGCCAGCAGCCCTGGACAGGGGAGGGCTCTCGGGGAGCTGTTTTTT.

This sequence joins TRBV29-1 and TRBJ1-4; no clear D. Germline V gene lookup returns CDR1 SQVTM and CDR2 ANQGSEA. V was clipped by 4 bases and J by 5 bases, with 11 bases between them. This CDR3 comprises 13 residues. In DNA, the CDR3 is TGCAGCGTTGGGAAGGGAGAGAATGAAAAACTGTTTTTT. The encoded protein is CSVGKGENEKLFF.

The rearrangement links TRBV9 to TRBJ1-2; D uncertain. The CDR3 length is 13 residues. The V gene lost 0 bases and the J gene lost 5 bases, with 8 bases spanning the gap. The germline CDR1 and CDR2 sequences are SGDLS and YYNGEE. The CDR3 is CASSVGTTYGYTF. The CDR3 DNA reads TGTGCCAGCAGCGTAGGGACTACATATGGCTACACCTTC. Full variable domain (remainder filled in from reference TRBV9 and TRBJ1-2): DSGVTQTPKHLITATGQRVTLRCSPRSGDLSVYWYQQSLDQGLQFLIQYYNGEERAKGNILERFSAQQFPDLHSELNLSSLELGDSALYFCASSVGTTYGYTFGSGTRLTVV.

This clone was recorded a few times. The chain recombines TRBV5-1 with TRBJ2-7; the D is unclear. The CDR3 has 11 amino acids. V was shortened by 0 bases and J by 7 bases, with 5 bases between the two germline ends. CDR1 and CDR2 (germline): SGHRS, YFSETQ. CDR3 bases: TGCGCCAGCAGCTTGGGGCAGGAGCAGTACTTC. It specifies CASSLGQEQYF. Based on the CDR3 plus reference TRBV5-1 and TRBJ2-7, the full variable domain is KAGVTQTPRYLIKTRGQQVTLSCSPISGHRSVSWYQQTPGQGLQFLFEYFSETQRNKGNFPGRFSGRQFSNSRSEMNVSTLELGDSALYLCASSLGQEQYFGPGTRLTVT.

The DNA of the CDR3 is TGTGCCAGCAGCTTGGGAGGGGGCGTGAGCAATGAAAAACTGTTTTTT. Translating gives CASSLGGGVSNEKLFF. V gene TRBV5-5 combines with J gene TRBJ1-4; 7 bases are shared with TRBD1. Germline loops: CDR1 SGHKS, CDR2 YYEKEE (reference sequence). The CDR3 sequence is 16 residues long. With V trimmed by 0 bases and J by 5 bases, 7 bases remained unmatched.

A few counts support this clone. V and J are TRBV9 and TRBJ1-1; 8 nucleotides line up with TRBD1. The CDR3 loop spans 15 amino acids. The V segment lost 4 bases and the J segment 5 bases; nucleotides outside the gene matches: 10. CDR1 SGDLS and CDR2 YYNGEE come from the germline V gene. DNA of the CDR3: TGTGCCAGCAGCCCCGGACAGGGTCGGAGGACTGAAGCTTTCTTT. Encoded protein: CASSPGQGRRTEAFF.

This clone was recorded only once. The chain combines TRBV7-6 with TRBJ2-2; 16 positions match TRBD2. V was pared by 4 bases and J by 5 bases, with 4 bases of the junction left unmatched. CDR3 length: 17 residues. Germline-derived CDR1 and CDR2 are SGHVS and FNYEAQ. CDR3 protein: CASSSGTSGRVTGELFF. The CDR3 nucleotides read TGTGCCAGCAGCTCCGGGACTAGCGGGAGGGTAACCGGGGAGCTGTTTTTT.

This chain uses TRBV11-2 with TRBJ2-7; 8 positions agree with TRBD1. Unmatched junction bases numbered 10, after V lost 9 bases and J lost 6 bases. The length of the CDR3 is 13 residues. Germline-derived CDR1 and CDR2 are SGHAT and FQNNGV. The CDR3 spells CASGQGISAEQYF. The CDR3 DNA reads as TGTGCCAGTGGACAGGGAATATCGGCCGAGCAGTACTTC.

This sequence joins TRBV7-8 and TRBJ1-1, with D possibly matching TRBD1 (5 bases). Trimming took 5 bases from V and 2 from J, leaving 9 bases between them. This CDR3 has 13 residues. Per the germline V gene, CDR1 is SGHVS and CDR2 is FQNEAQ. The CDR3, as DNA: TGTGCCAGCAGCGTACAGGAAAACACTGAAGCTTTCTTT. It encodes CASSVQENTEAFF. Complete variable domain (other parts from reference TRBV7-8 and TRBJ1-1): GAGVSQSPRYKVAKRGQDVALRCDPISGHVSLFWYQQALGQGPEFLTYFQNEAQLDKSGLPSDRFFAERPEGSVSTLKIQRTQQEDSAVYLCASSVQENTEAFFGQGTRLTVV.

V is TRBV9 and J is TRBJ1-5; the D is unclear. The V end was cut by 0 bases, the J end by 3 bases, with 4 bases between. The CDR3 runs to 13 residues. Germline CDR1 reads SGDLS; CDR2 reads YYNGEE. The chain's CDR3 is CASSVDPNQPQHF. DNA for the CDR3: TGTGCCAGCAGCGTAGATCCCAATCAGCCCCAGCATTTT.

This clone appeared a few times. The V gene is TRBV7-8, the J gene TRBJ1-5, with 7 bases that match TRBD1. Germline CDR1 reads SGHVS; CDR2 reads FQNEAQ. This CDR3 contains 15 residues. Trimming took 5 bases from V and 1 from J; bases not matched to a gene: 5. CDR3 in DNA: TGTGCCAGCAGCGCGCAGGGGGTCAGCAATCAGCCCCAGCATTTT. It yields the protein CASSAQGVSNQPQHF.

V gene TRBV28 combines with J gene TRBJ1-2; TRBD1 is a possible D gene (6 bases). Germline V gene lookup returns CDR1 MDHEN and CDR2 SYDVKM. V gave up 5 bases and J gave up 1 base, with 11 bases separating them. The CDR3 extends over 14 amino acids. Here the CDR3 DNA reads TGTGCCAGCAGTGCCCAACAGGGTAACTATGGCTACACCTTC. This gives the protein CASSAQQGNYGYTF.

A few counts support this clone. The rearrangement links TRBV19 to TRBJ2-1, with 14 bases lining up with TRBD2. Trimming at V came to 8 bases and at J to 8 bases, leaving 5 bases not matched to a gene. This CDR3 has 14 residues. Per the germline V gene, CDR1 is LNHDA and CDR2 is SQIVND (reference sequence). The CDR3 sequence: CASRLAGGPHEQFF. The CDR3 DNA reads TGTGCCAGTCGACTAGCGGGAGGGCCTCATGAGCAGTTCTTC.